Shown below are 20 T cell receptor beta chains from a single sample sequenced in a study of PD-1 blockade in mismatch repair-deficient tumors. Repertoires were generated with immunoSEQ multiplex PCR, while TCRdb's copy carries only in-frame clones and drops some. The sample lists roughly 70,000 clones; around 73% were seen once. Sample: peripheral blood, taken 2 weeks after starting pembrolizumab. The receptor set was obtained from an adult with mismatch repair-deficient cancer.

The chain couples TRBV11-3 to TRBJ2-1; 11 positions agree with TRBD2. Germline CDR1 reads SGHNT; CDR2 reads YENEEA. V shed 5 bases, J shed 7 bases, and the junction held 10 bases outside the gene matches. The CDR3 extends over 16 amino acids. CDR3 region: CASSTLLAGALNEQFF. CDR3 DNA: TGTGCCAGCAGCACCCTACTAGCGGGAGCTTTAAATGAGCAGTTCTTC. The entire variable domain, with the rest obtained from reference TRBV11-3 and TRBJ2-1, is as follows: EAGVVQSPRYKIIEKKQPVAFWCNPISGHNTLYWYLQNLGQGPELLIRYENEEAVDDSQLPKDRFSAERLKGVDSTLKIQPAELGDSAVYLCASSTLLAGALNEQFFGPGTRLTVL.

This sequence joins TRBV6-1 and TRBJ2-5, with D tentatively TRBD1 or TRBD2 (5 bases each). The closer fit of TRBJ2-7 to the DNA end suggests the J call may be wrong. The CDR3 consists of 11 residues. Germline CDR1 MNHNS, CDR2 SASEGT. This chain's CDR3 is CASMGDYEQYF. The CDR3 DNA is TGTGCCAGCATGGGGGACTACGAGCAGTACTTC.

J is TRBJ2-7 and V is TRBV6-5; D perhaps matches TRBD2 (5 bases). V dropped 6 bases and J dropped 1 base, with 10 bases sitting between them. The V gene's germline CDR1 is MNHEY and CDR2 SVGAGI. The CDR3 is made up of 13 amino acids. Here the CDR3 reads CASRAVGSYEQYF. CDR3 DNA sequence: TGTGCCAGCAGAGCGGTTGGATCCTACGAGCAGTACTTC.

V and J are TRBV7-8 and TRBJ2-1; 9 bases match TRBD1. This CDR3 has 16 residues. Trimming cost V 1 base and J 3 bases; bases outside gene matches: 4. Germline V gene data show CDR1 as SGHVS and CDR2 as FQNEAQ. The CDR3 sequence: CASSLVQGAVYNEQFF. The CDR3 DNA sequence: TGTGCCAGCAGCTTAGTACAGGGGGCGGTCTACAATGAGCAGTTCTTC.

The rearrangement links TRBV5-1 to TRBJ1-2; the match to TRBD1 covers 10 bases. J was trimmed by 6 bases and V by 2 bases; bases with no gene match: 16. The CDR3 is 18 amino acids. Germline V CDR1 and CDR2: SGHRS, YFSETQ. The CDR3: CASSLPRDRGSVLDGYTF. The CDR3 coding sequence is TGCGCCAGCAGCTTACCCCGGGACAGGGGTTCGGTCTTGGATGGCTACACCTTC.

This clone came up a few times. The chain carries TRBV7-9 and TRBJ2-7, with D unclear. The CDR3 contains 14 residues. Germline-derived CDR1 and CDR2 are SEHNR and FQNEAQ (reference sequence). The V and J ends lost 2 bases and 1 base respectively, with 9 bases between them. The DNA of the CDR3 is TGTGCCAGCAGCTTAAATCCCACATCCTACGAGCAGTACTTC. Its protein product is CASSLNPTSYEQYF. Complete variable domain (other parts from reference TRBV7-9 and TRBJ2-7): DTGVSQNPRHKITKRGQNVTFRCDPISEHNRLYWYRQTLGQGPEFLTYFQNEAQLEKSRLLSDRFSAERPKGSFSTLEIQRTEQGDSAMYLCASSLNPTSYEQYFGPGTRLTVT.

The gene calls are TRBV7-9 and TRBJ1-1; a weak D match, TRBD1 (5 bases). In germline, CDR1 is SEHNR, CDR2 FQNEAQ (reference sequence). Trimming took off 1 base at V and 11 bases at J, with 8 bases between the two ends. CDR3 length: 11 residues. The CDR3, as DNA: TGTGCCAGCAGCTTAGAGGGGAGGGCTTTCTTT. This codes for CASSLEGRAFF.

The V call is TRBV14, the J call TRBJ2-1, with 11 nucleotides matching TRBD2. The CDR3 totals 15 residues. The germline V gene encodes CDR1 SGHDN and CDR2 FVKESK. With V trimmed by 3 bases and J by 8 bases, 6 bases remained unmatched. The CDR3 DNA sequence: TGTGCCAGCAGCCATCTAGCGGGAGGCGTCCATGAGCAGTTCTTC. The encoded protein is CASSHLAGGVHEQFF.

The chain joins TRBV27 to TRBJ2-7; 7 bases agree with TRBD1. Trimming at V came to 10 bases and at J to 2 bases, leaving 11 bases not matched to a gene. The CDR3 consists of 14 residues. Germline loops: CDR1 MNHEY, CDR2 SMNVEV (reference sequence). Here the CDR3 reads CATRKPTGPYEQYF. CDR3 nucleotide sequence: TGTGCCACCCGCAAGCCGACAGGGCCCTACGAGCAGTACTTC.

The rearrangement joins TRBV19 to TRBJ2-1, with a possible D match to TRBD2 (6 bases). This CDR3 comprises 15 residues. The germline V gene has CDR1 LNHDA and CDR2 SQIVND (reference sequence). Trimming removed 5 bases at V and 5 bases at J, with 16 bases between. The CDR3 DNA reads as TGTGCCAGTAGTCCGCTAGCGAGTCGGCACAATGAGCAGTTCTTC. It yields the protein CASSPLASRHNEQFF.

This clone was recorded a few times. V and J are TRBV5-4 and TRBJ1-2; D uncertain. Per the germline V gene, CDR1 is SGHNT and CDR2 is YYREEE (reference sequence). V lost 0 bases, J lost 8 bases, and 8 bases lay in between. CDR3 length: 12 amino acids. The CDR3 DNA follows: TGTGCCAGCAGCTTGGAACAGAGAGGCTACACCTTC. Its protein is CASSLEQRGYTF.

This chain links TRBV5-1 with TRBJ1-3; 8 bases fit TRBD1. Trimming at V came to 4 bases and at J to 2 bases, leaving 8 bases not matched to a gene. The CDR3 is made up of 16 amino acids. The germline gives CDR1 SGHRS, CDR2 YFSETQ. CDR3 sequence reads: CASSGQGDLPGNTIYF. The DNA for the CDR3 is TGCGCCAGCAGCGGACAGGGAGATCTACCTGGAAACACCATATATTTT.

The chain uses TRBV5-4 and TRBJ1-1; possibly TRBD1 for D (5 bases). Between the trimmed V and J ends, which lost 3 bases and 1 base, there was a span of 10 bases. CDR3 size: 14 residues. The germline CDR1 and CDR2 sequences are SGHNT and YYREEE (reference sequence). The CDR3 reads CASSSGPTNTEAFF. The CDR3 DNA follows: TGTGCCAGCAGCTCGGGACCCACGAACACTGAAGCTTTCTTT.

The chain links TRBV5-6 to TRBJ2-7; weak D call: TRBD1 (6 bases). Germline CDR1 SGHDT, CDR2 YYEEEE. This CDR3 is built from 17 residues. Between the trimmed V and J ends, which lost 5 bases and 5 bases, there was a span of 26 bases. DNA for the CDR3: TGTGCCAGCAGTTCATTGCGTTCAGAATACAGGGAAGACGAGCAGTACTTC. Translation: CASSSLRSEYREDEQYF.

V usage is TRBV4-1 and J usage is TRBJ1-1; the D is unclear. The V end lost 1 base, the J end lost 5 bases, and 14 bases lay between the germline ends. Germline V gives CDR1 MGHRA, CDR2 YSYEKL. CDR3 length: 15 residues. The CDR3 spells CASSQVGVMGTEAFF. The DNA of the CDR3 is TGCGCCAGCAGCCAAGTCGGGGTTATGGGGACTGAAGCTTTCTTT.

The chain links TRBV5-6 to TRBJ2-7; 8 bases fit TRBD2. V was pared by 0 bases and J by 2 bases, with 13 bases of the junction left unmatched. CDR1 is SGHDT, CDR2 YYEEEE, per germline. The CDR3 runs 18 residues. The CDR3 reads CASSLDSSGWEGTYEQYF. CDR3 sequence (DNA): TGTGCCAGCAGCTTGGACTCTAGCGGGTGGGAGGGCACCTACGAGCAGTACTTC.

This rearrangement joins TRBV7-9 to TRBJ1-3; D remains unclear. The CDR3 runs 19 residues. The V and J ends lost 3 bases and 0 bases respectively, with 21 bases between them. Germline V gene lookup returns CDR1 SEHNR and CDR2 FQNEAQ (reference sequence). CDR3 loop: CASSFKDNPEPSSGNTIYF. The DNA of the CDR3 is TGTGCCAGCAGCTTTAAAGACAACCCCGAACCGAGCTCTGGAAACACCATATATTTT.

The chain recombines TRBV7-2 with TRBJ2-5; a weak D match, TRBD2 (5 bases). V was cut by 5 bases and J by 1 base, with 11 bases left in between. This CDR3 is built from 14 residues. Germline V lookup: CDR1 SGHTA, CDR2 FQGNSA. The CDR3 loop reads CASSVTRSQETQYF. The CDR3 region has the DNA TGTGCCAGCAGCGTAACTAGATCCCAAGAGACCCAGTACTTC.

This rearrangement joins TRBV6-5 to TRBJ1-2; D call uncertain. CDR1 and CDR2 (germline): MNHEY, SVGAGI. CDR3 length equals 13 residues. Between the trimmed V and J ends, which lost 2 bases and 3 bases, there was a span of 7 bases. CDR3 DNA: TGTGCCAGCAGTTACGGGGTCGACTATGGCTACACCTTC. It specifies CASSYGVDYGYTF.

The chain recombines TRBV6-1 with TRBJ2-2, with 12 bases aligning to TRBD1. V lost 3 bases and J lost 8; bases outside the gene matches: 7. Germline values: CDR1 MNHNS, CDR2 SASEGT. This CDR3 has 16 amino acids. The CDR3 loop reads CASSEPGQGAMGELFF. CDR3 nucleotides: TGTGCCAGCAGTGAGCCGGGACAGGGGGCGATGGGGGAGCTGTTTTTT.